These 4 T cell receptor beta chains originate from one sample sequenced in a study of PD-1 blockade in mismatch repair-deficient tumors. Assay: immunoSEQ multiplex PCR; the TCRdb copy retains only in-frame clones and omits some. The sample includes around 68,000 clones, approximately 78% of them seen just once. Specimen: peripheral blood, collected 2 weeks after starting pembrolizumab. The source of these receptors is an adult with mismatch repair-deficient cancer.

The table lists this clone with a count of one. The rearrangement uses TRBV5-1 and TRBJ2-1; 7 nucleotides align to TRBD2. The V and J ends lost 0 bases and 7 bases, in that order; junction bases with no gene match: 4. CDR3 length equals 14 residues. Per the germline V gene, CDR1 is SGHRS and CDR2 is YFSETQ. The DNA of the CDR3 is TGCGCCAGCAGCTTGGTCGGCGGGAGTAATGAGCAGTTCTTC. Encoded protein: CASSLVGGSNEQFF.

The chain is built from TRBV5-4 and TRBJ1-3; TRBD1 matches 9 bases. V was clipped by 4 bases and J by 3 bases; unmatched bases: 11. There are 17 residues in the CDR3. Germline assignment: CDR1 SGHNT and CDR2 YYREEE (reference sequence). In DNA, the CDR3 is TGTGCCAGCAGCAAGCCCGGGACAGGGAATGGTGGAAACACCATATATTTT. Encoded protein: CASSKPGTGNGGNTIYF.

This clone was seen a handful of times. V is TRBV29-1 and J is TRBJ2-2; D gene unclear. The CDR3 is made up of 14 amino acids. In germline, CDR1 is SQVTM, CDR2 ANQGSEA. Trimming left V 4 bases short and J 1 base short, with 10 bases between. CDR3 amino acids: CSVVDGVNTGELFF. Here the CDR3 DNA reads TGCAGCGTTGTCGATGGGGTGAACACCGGGGAGCTGTTTTTT.

This clone has just one count. V and J are TRBV6-6 and TRBJ2-7, with TRBD2 matching over 10 bases. J lost 2 bases, V lost 4 bases, and 5 bases had no gene match. The CDR3 consists of 15 residues. Looked up from germline, CDR1 is MNHNY and CDR2 is SVGAGI (reference sequence). CDR3 nucleotides: TGTGCCAGCAGTTCTAGCGGGAGAATGGCCTACGAGCAGTACTTC. Its translation is CASSSSGRMAYEQYF.